The clone carrying this T cell receptor (delta chain) was observed a handful of times. Its antigen is still unknown. Trimming at V came to 1 base and at J to 8 bases, leaving 12 bases not matched to a gene. CDR1 TSWWSYY and CDR2 QGS come from the germline V gene. The CDR3 contains 17 residues. Sequences come from RNA converted to cDNA by reverse transcription. The CDR3 regions were amplified by multiplex PCR from V-gene primers to a constant-region primer. TCRdb redid clone calling on the multiplex PCR reads using CATT. The profile shows around 76,000 delta-chain clones, around 30% of them singletons. This specimen belongs to a study of Vδ1+ human thymocytes. Study outcomes and limitations: Highly polyclonal TRG and TRD repertoires with Gaussian CDR3 length distributions appeared in thymus. Unexpected Vdelta2 sequences could cause misinterpretation of bulk repertoire data. Approximately 19% of thymic delta-chain sequences were Vdelta2, with few Vdelta3, unlike blood Vdelta1+ controls.

The chain joins TRDV1 to TRDJ1; 11 bases line up with TRDD3. Sample: Vdelta1+ gamma-delta thymocytes from the thymus. Subset noted: FACS-sorted CD3+ TCRalphabeta- TCRVdelta1+ TCRVdelta2- thymocytes. This receptor was taken from a boy under two years old who had congenital heart surgery. The CDR3 sequence: CALGERSLWGIRSKLIF. Written as DNA, the CDR3 is TGTGCTCTTGGGGAACGGAGCTTGTGGGGGATACGGAGCAAACTCATCTTT.